This TCR beta chain was sequenced during a study of CD8+ T cells in alopecia areata. At the level of the study: At a dose of 5 to 10 mg twice daily, oral tofacitinib was given to treated patients.

Treatment specified: oral pan-JAK inhibitor, 5-10 mg twice daily. Sorting of CD4+ and CD8+ T cells was performed on PBMCs. Study observations and caveats: It was lesional scalp, especially alopecia totalis/universalis, that showed higher clonality than normal scalp. Tofacitinib delivered significant drops in scalp clonality and in expanded CD8+ clones among the top 100.

The sequencing template was cDNA reverse transcribed from extracted RNA. Sequenced by immunoSEQ multiplex PCR; TCRdb stores in-frame clones only, minus some. Of more than 150,000 clones in the sample, around 49% were seen once. As for this clone: The antigen is unknown. In the same sample, other DNA sequences code for this CDR3.

The receptor comes from a human donor with alopecia areata. Material: CD8+ T cells sorted from blood, obtained between weeks 51 and 52, from a patient treated with tofacitinib.

The DNA of the CDR3 is TGTGCCAGCAGTTACTCGGGTGAAAACACTGAAGCTTTCTTT. Encoded protein: CASSYSGENTEAFF. This rearrangement joins TRBV6-5 to TRBJ1-1; no firm D call. The germline V gene encodes CDR1 MNHEY and CDR2 SVGAGI. This CDR3 region has 14 residues. V lost 0 bases and J lost 2, with 7 bases in between.